These 27 T cell receptor beta chains share one sample of origin, sequenced in a study of blood T cell repertoires in COVID-19. Here immunoSEQ multiplex PCR was the method, and the copy in TCRdb shows in-frame clones only, minus some. The profile covers roughly 53,000 clones, with about 77% appearing a single time and 40% to 45% taken by the ten largest. The specimen sequenced was peripheral blood. The receptors were sampled from a man in his 70s with active or convalescent COVID-19.

V gene TRBV9 combines with J gene TRBJ2-3, with 8 bases identical to TRBD2. The CDR3 runs to 18 residues. CDR1 SGDLS and CDR2 YYNGEE come from the germline V gene. V gave up 3 bases and J gave up 1 base; unmatched junction bases: 13. DNA for the CDR3: TGTGCCAGCAGCGCCCTCGGGCGGGGGGACCCAGGCACAGATACGCAGTATTTT. Translating it yields CASSALGRGDPGTDTQYF. Filled out from reference TRBV9 and TRBJ2-3, the complete variable domain reads DSGVTQTPKHLITATGQRVTLRCSPRSGDLSVYWYQQSLDQGLQFLIQYYNGEERAKGNILERFSAQQFPDLHSELNLSSLELGDSALYFCASSALGRGDPGTDTQYFGPGTRLTVL.

This chain links TRBV19 with TRBJ1-6, with 7 bases that match TRBD1. The CDR3 covers 14 residues. Unmatched junction bases numbered 4, after V lost 5 bases and J lost 6 bases. Germline V gene data show CDR1 as LNHDA and CDR2 as SQIVND (reference sequence). The CDR3 nucleotides read TGTGCCAGTAGTCGGGACAGCACTAATTCACCCCTCCACTTT. Protein sequence: CASSRDSTNSPLHF.

The V call is TRBV4-2, the J call TRBJ2-1; 8 bases fit TRBD2. The CDR3 consists of 15 residues. Germline-derived CDR1 and CDR2 are LGHNA and YNFKEQ. V lost 4 bases and J lost 15; bases outside the gene matches: 17. In nucleotides, the CDR3 is TGTGCCAGCAGCCTACAAGCGGGGGAAACGGGACTGCCGTTCTTC. Its translation is CASSLQAGETGLPFF.

This clone was seen only a few times. The rearrangement joins TRBV5-1 to TRBJ2-7, with 8 bases lining up with TRBD1. The CDR3 runs 17 residues. V lost 5 bases to trimming and J lost 0 bases; unmatched junction nucleotides: 13. Germline V CDR1 and CDR2: SGHRS, YFSETQ. The CDR3 coding sequence is TGCGCCAGCAGGATCTCCCCCGGGACAGGAATCTCCTACGAGCAGTACTTC. Protein product: CASRISPGTGISYEQYF.

The genes are TRBV19 and TRBJ2-7; maybe TRBD2 (5 bases). This CDR3 spans 15 amino acids. V lost 4 bases and J 4 bases, leaving 17 bases between the germline ends. Per germline, CDR1 LNHDA and CDR2 SQIVND (reference sequence). CDR3 sequence reads: CASSRFPDRGYEQYF. CDR3 in DNA: TGTGCCAGTAGTAGATTCCCCGACCGAGGGTACGAGCAGTACTTC.

This chain joins TRBV30 and TRBJ1-2, with TRBD1 matching 7 bases. Germline V CDR1 and CDR2: GTSNPN, SVGIG (reference sequence). This CDR3 has 15 residues. J lost 8 bases, V lost 4 bases, and 16 bases had no gene match. The CDR3 DNA reads TGTGCCTGGACTATTCAAACAGGGAAGGGGGCAGGCTACACCTTC. Its protein is CAWTIQTGKGAGYTF.

In nucleotides, the CDR3 is TGTGCCAGCAGCTTCACAGGGGGCGATCAGCCCCAGCATTTT. Its translation: CASSFTGGDQPQHF. The chain has TRBV7-9 and TRBJ1-5, with 9 bases lining up with TRBD1. The CDR3 totals 14 residues. CDR1 and CDR2 (germline): SEHNR, FQNEAQ (reference sequence). V shed 3 bases and J 5 bases; nucleotides not matched to a gene: 2. The full variable domain, with the rest looked up from reference TRBV7-9 and TRBJ1-5, is DTGVSQNPRHKITKRGQNVTFRCDPISEHNRLYWYRQTLGQGPEFLTYFQNEAQLEKSRLLSDRFSAERPKGSFSTLEIQRTEQGDSAMYLCASSFTGGDQPQHFGDGTRLSIL.

This clone was counted ten times or more. The chain employs TRBV7-6 and TRBJ2-2; TRBD2 aligns across 10 bases. CDR1 and CDR2 (germline): SGHVS, FNYEAQ. The length of the CDR3 is 15 residues. V lost 6 bases to trimming and J lost 4 bases; unmatched junction nucleotides: 5. CDR3 region: CASRETSGTTGELFF. CDR3 nucleotides: TGTGCCAGCAGGGAAACTAGCGGGACCACCGGGGAGCTGTTTTTT.

J is TRBJ2-1 and V is TRBV5-1, with D hard to call. This CDR3 contains 13 residues. V was shortened by 5 bases and J by 0 bases, with 6 bases between the two germline ends. CDR1 SGHRS and CDR2 YFSETQ come from the germline V gene. The CDR3, as DNA: TGCGCCAGCAGTTCCAGCTCCTACAATGAGCAGTTCTTC. Protein product: CASSSSSYNEQFF.

This chain joins TRBV7-2 and TRBJ1-3, with D tentatively TRBD1 (5 bases). The CDR3 sequence is 15 residues long. CDR1 is SGHTA, CDR2 FQGNSA, per germline. The germline V and J ends were trimmed by 2 bases and 3 bases, with 11 bases remaining between them. CDR3 coding DNA: TGTGCCAGCAGCTTAACGGGGGGAGATGGAAACACCATATATTTT. Residues: CASSLTGGDGNTIYF.

This clone appeared a few times. The CDR3 region has the DNA TGTGCCAGCAGCTTCGTCAGCGGGTCACAAATCCACAATGAGCAGTTCTTC. Translated: CASSFVSGSQIHNEQFF. The chain joins TRBV7-9 to TRBJ2-1; tentatively, D is TRBD2 (6 bases). The germline gives CDR1 SEHNR, CDR2 FQNEAQ (reference sequence). The CDR3 length is 17 residues. Trimming removed 3 bases from V and 5 bases from J, with 20 bases in between.

The rearrangement joins TRBV11-2 to TRBJ2-4, with TRBD2 matching over 7 bases. V shed 1 base, J shed 3 bases, and the junction held 6 bases outside the gene matches. CDR3 length: 16 amino acids. CDR1 is SGHAT, CDR2 FQNNGV, per germline. CDR3 in amino acids: CASSLVAGLSKNIQYF. The CDR3 region has the DNA TGTGCCAGCAGCTTAGTAGCGGGCCTAAGCAAAAACATTCAGTACTTC.

The V call is TRBV5-1, the J call TRBJ2-7; 7 bases agree with TRBD2. The trim removed 4 bases at V and 0 bases at J, leaving 10 bases unmatched. This CDR3 has 16 amino acids. CDR1 and CDR2 (germline): SGHRS, YFSETQ. The CDR3 reads CASSPGGSGVSYEQYF. CDR3 DNA sequence: TGCGCCAGCAGCCCTGGCGGCAGCGGGGTCTCCTACGAGCAGTACTTC.

The gene calls are TRBV19 and TRBJ1-1, with a weak D call TRBD1 (6 bases). V was cut by 4 bases and J by 7 bases, with 19 bases left in between. CDR3 size: 15 residues. Per the germline V gene, CDR1 is LNHDA and CDR2 is SQIVND (reference sequence). CDR3 residues: CASSTPSGTNFEAFF. In nucleotides, the CDR3 is TGTGCCAGTAGTACGCCCTCCGGGACAAACTTTGAAGCTTTCTTT.

This sequence joins TRBV6-6 and TRBJ2-2, with D perhaps matching TRBD1 (5 bases). The germline V gene encodes CDR1 MNHNY and CDR2 SVGAGI (reference sequence). The CDR3 contains 15 residues. Trimming removed 6 bases at V and 0 bases at J, with 11 bases between. The CDR3 spells CASRPDSTNTGELFF. In DNA, the CDR3 is TGTGCCAGCAGGCCCGACAGCACGAACACCGGGGAGCTGTTTTTT.

This chain uses TRBV2 with TRBJ1-5; 8 bases agree with TRBD1. V lost 4 bases to trimming and J lost 1 base; unmatched junction nucleotides: 6. The CDR3 has 16 amino acids. Germline V gene sequence: CDR1 SNHLY, CDR2 FYNNEI. The CDR3 DNA sequence: TGTGCCAGCAGTGGGCGGACAGGGCAGAGCAATCAGCCCCAGCATTTT. It codes for CASSGRTGQSNQPQHF. Supplemented by reference TRBV2 and TRBJ1-5, the full variable domain reads EPEVTQTPSHQVTQMGQEVILRCVPISNHLYFYWYRQILGQKVEFLVSFYNNEISEKSEIFDDQFSVERPDGSNFTLKIRSTKLEDSAMYFCASSGRTGQSNQPQHFGDGTRLSIL.

The genes are TRBV5-4 and TRBJ2-6; 7 nucleotides line up with TRBD1. V was clipped by 4 bases and J by 4 bases; unmatched bases: 8. Germline V gene data show CDR1 as SGHNT and CDR2 as YYREEE (reference sequence). The CDR3 spans 16 residues. The chain's CDR3 is CASSLGTGAGANVLTF. The CDR3 nucleotides are TGTGCCAGCAGCCTGGGCACAGGGGCCGGGGCCAACGTCCTGACTTTC.

CDR3 nucleotides: TGTGCCACCAGGCTTAACTATGGGGGCCTAAGTGGCGGGGAGCTGTTTTTT. Protein sequence: CATRLNYGGLSGGELFF. The rearrangement uses TRBV15 and TRBJ2-2, with D possibly matching TRBD1 (6 bases). From germline, CDR1 is LNHNV and CDR2 YYDKDF (reference sequence). Trimming shortened V by 6 bases and J by 7 bases, and 24 bases separated the two germline ends. The CDR3 is made up of 17 amino acids.

The chain couples TRBV3-1 (or the pseudogene TRBV3-2) to TRBJ1-5, with D perhaps matching TRBD1 (6 bases). Trimming shortened V by 4 bases and J by 1 base, and 14 bases separated the two germline ends. The CDR3 is 16 amino acids. Per germline, CDR1 LGHDT and CDR2 YNNKEL (reference sequence). CDR3 residues: CASSPWGGLSNQPQHF. In DNA form, the CDR3 reads TGTGCCAGCAGCCCCTGGGGGGGGCTAAGCAATCAGCCCCAGCATTTT.

J is TRBJ1-2 and V is TRBV30; D is ambiguous. Germline V CDR1 and CDR2: GTSNPN, SVGIG (reference sequence). V was trimmed by 1 base and J by 3 bases, leaving 9 bases between them. The length of the CDR3 is 13 residues. The CDR3 spells CAWSDGMDYGYTF. The CDR3 bases are TGTGCCTGGAGTGATGGCATGGACTATGGCTACACCTTC.

The V gene is TRBV19, the J gene TRBJ2-1, with 7 nucleotides matching TRBD1. This CDR3 comprises 16 residues. With 2 bases clipped from V and 4 bases from J, the junction kept 8 bases outside the gene matches. Germline values: CDR1 LNHDA, CDR2 SQIVND (reference sequence). The CDR3 spells CASSITGVLSYNEQFF. The CDR3 DNA reads TGTGCCAGTAGTATAACAGGGGTACTAAGTTACAATGAGCAGTTCTTC.

This chain links TRBV7-9 with TRBJ2-7, with D possibly being TRBD1 (6 bases). In germline, CDR1 is SEHNR, CDR2 FQNEAQ (reference sequence). The CDR3 length is 16 residues. Trimming removed 5 bases from V and 1 base from J, with 18 bases in between. The CDR3 DNA sequence: TGTGCCAGCAGCACGTTAGGGGAGACAGGATCCTACGAGCAGTACTTC. Translating it yields CASSTLGETGSYEQYF.

This chain links TRBV3-1 (or the pseudogene TRBV3-2) with TRBJ2-5; TRBD2 aligns across 11 bases. Germline-derived CDR1 and CDR2 are LGHDT and YNNKEL (reference sequence). Losses at the gene ends were 4 bases for V and 4 bases for J; bases not matched to a gene: 8. CDR3 size: 16 residues. The CDR3 DNA is TGTGCCAGCAGCCTTAGAGGTAGCGGGGGGGCAGAGACCCAGTACTTC. Its protein is CASSLRGSGGAETQYF.

About this clone itself: Other DNA sequences in this specimen translate into the identical CDR3. The CDR3 region has the DNA TGTGCCAGCAGCCAAGGAGGGGGCGGTCAGCCCCAGCATTTT. It encodes CASSQGGGGQPQHF. This chain uses TRBV3-1 (or the pseudogene TRBV3-2) with TRBJ1-5, with 7 bases fitting TRBD1. The CDR3 is 14 residues long. Per the germline V gene, CDR1 is LGHDT and CDR2 is YNNKEL (reference sequence). The V segment lost 1 base and the J segment 6 bases; nucleotides outside the gene matches: 3.

The chain uses TRBV4-1 and TRBJ2-7, with D possibly TRBD2 on 5 matching bases. The CDR3 totals 18 residues. The germline CDR1 and CDR2 sequences are MGHRA and YSYEKL. V was trimmed by 2 bases and J by 0 bases, leaving 20 bases between them. The CDR3 DNA is TGCGCCAGCAGCCAACGAGCGGACCTCGCTATGACCTCCTACGAGCAGTACTTC. Amino acid sequence: CASSQRADLAMTSYEQYF.

The chain carries TRBV3-1 (or the pseudogene TRBV3-2) and TRBJ1-6; D perhaps matches TRBD1 (6 bases). V was shortened by 3 bases and J by 15 bases, with 18 bases between the two germline ends. This CDR3 region has 14 residues. CDR1 is LGHDT and CDR2 is YNNKEL in the germline V gene (reference sequence). CDR3 in DNA: TGTGCCAGCAGCCAGTCCGGGACAAAGATGGGCCTCCACTTT. Encoded protein: CASSQSGTKMGLHF.

V is TRBV11-3 and J is TRBJ2-7, with D perhaps TRBD2 (6 bases). Germline-derived CDR1 and CDR2 are SGHNT and YENEEA. The ends were cut back, 5 bases at V and 6 bases at J, with 17 bases in the middle. There are 14 residues in the CDR3. The CDR3 here is CASSAQGGLSEQYF. The DNA for the CDR3 is TGTGCCAGCAGCGCCCAAGGAGGGTTGAGCGAGCAGTACTTC.